This TCR beta chain was observed in a study of T-cell reconstitution after alpha-beta-depleted transplantation in children. Preparation of the TCRbeta library used unique molecular identifiers. TCRdb independently ran MiXCR on the PCR reads; one entry per CDR3 protein. The data hold 400,000 to 500,000 distinct CDR3 sequences, with about a tenth observed a single time. This clonotype has a handful of counts. This CDR3 is 12 amino acids long. The germline V gene has CDR1 SQVTM and CDR2 ANQGSEA. Trimming took 4 bases from V and 4 from J, leaving 11 bases between them. This TCR derives from a human donor who donated a stem cell graft to a child with acute myeloid leukemia. This chain joins TRBV29-1 and TRBJ2-7; D not resolved. This sample comprised PBMCs from the stem cell graft donor, obtained from the stem cell graft. The CDR3 DNA sequence: TGCAGCGTTGGGGCAGGACCTTACGAGCAGTACGTC. Protein sequence: CSVGAGPYEQYV.